These 20 T cell receptor beta chains share one sample of origin, sequenced in a study of blood T cell repertoires in COVID-19. Clones were read by immunoSEQ multiplex PCR, and TCRdb kept only the in-frame ones, dropping some. Of fewer than 350,000 clones listed, roughly nine tenths were seen once; the top ten hold roughly 5%. Sample: PBMCs or T cells enriched from blood (not recorded which). The receptor set was obtained from a man aged 55 to 70 who had recovered from COVID-19.

V gene TRBV27 combines with J gene TRBJ2-1; possibly TRBD2 for D (6 bases). The CDR3 spans 15 residues. The ends were cut back, 3 bases at V and 4 bases at J, with 13 bases in the middle. Germline CDR1 and CDR2: MNHEY and SMNVEV (reference sequence). The CDR3 sequence is CASSLVAVYYNEQFF. Here the CDR3 DNA reads TGTGCCAGCAGTTTGGTAGCGGTCTATTACAATGAGCAGTTCTTC.

The chain recombines TRBV18 with TRBJ2-2, with D possibly TRBD1 on 5 matching bases. The CDR3 extends over 14 amino acids. V lost 3 bases and J 3 bases, leaving 8 bases between the germline ends. Germline CDR1 and CDR2: KGHSH and LQKENI. The DNA for the CDR3 is TGTGCCAGCTCACCCGACAGAGACACCGGGGAGCTGTTTTTT. Translation gives CASSPDRDTGELFF. Together with reference TRBV18 and TRBJ2-2, the CDR3 gives the full variable domain: NAGVMQNPRHLVRRRGQEARLRCSPMKGHSHVYWYRQLPEEGLKFMVYLQKENIIDESGMPKERFSAEFPKEGPSILRIQQVVRGDSAAYFCASSPDRDTGELFFGEGSRLTVL.

The chain links TRBV7-8 to TRBJ1-4, with D maybe TRBD1 (6 bases). CDR1 and CDR2 (germline): SGHVS, FQNEAQ. This CDR3 spans 18 amino acids. V was cut by 2 bases and J by 7 bases, with 23 bases left in between. The CDR3 is CASSLSTRGAGVAEKLFF. The DNA of the CDR3 is TGTGCCAGCAGCTTAAGCACAAGGGGTGCAGGGGTGGCTGAAAAACTGTTTTTT. The full variable domain, rest sourced from reference TRBV7-8 and TRBJ1-4, is GAGVSQSPRYKVAKRGQDVALRCDPISGHVSLFWYQQALGQGPEFLTYFQNEAQLDKSGLPSDRFFAERPEGSVSTLKIQRTQQEDSAVYLCASSLSTRGAGVAEKLFFGSGTQLSVL.

This clone was counted once. The genes are TRBV30 and TRBJ1-2; 8 bases map to TRBD1. Trimming took 3 bases from V and 14 from J; bases not matched to a gene: 11. This CDR3 is 12 amino acids long. The germline V gene has CDR1 GTSNPN and CDR2 SVGIG (reference sequence). The CDR3 region has the DNA TGTGCCTGGAGCCGGGACAGGCGGCAGGAGACCTTC. Its translation is CAWSRDRRQETF.

The chain is built from TRBV3-1 (or the pseudogene TRBV3-2) and TRBJ1-6, with 7 bases identical to TRBD1. CDR1 is LGHDT and CDR2 is YNNKEL in the germline V gene (reference sequence). The CDR3 consists of 16 residues. The V gene end was trimmed by 1 base and the J gene end by 11 bases; junction bases not matched to a gene: 11. In DNA, the CDR3 is TGTGCCAGCAGCCAAGCAGGACAGGCATCCGGGACACCCCTCCACTTT. Encoded protein: CASSQAGQASGTPLHF.

The rearrangement joins TRBV2 to TRBJ2-5, with D perhaps TRBD2 (6 bases). The V end lost 5 bases, the J end lost 0 bases, and 16 bases lay between the germline ends. Germline V gene lookup returns CDR1 SNHLY and CDR2 FYNNEI. The CDR3 extends over 16 amino acids. CDR3 bases: TGTGCCAGCAGTCGGTCCCTTGGGGGGTACCAAGAGACCCAGTACTTC. Translated, it gives CASSRSLGGYQETQYF. The full variable domain, in which reference TRBV2 and TRBJ2-5 provide the parts outside the CDR3, is EPEVTQTPSHQVTQMGQEVILRCVPISNHLYFYWYRQILGQKVEFLVSFYNNEISEKSEIFDDQFSVERPDGSNFTLKIRSTKLEDSAMYFCASSRSLGGYQETQYFGPGTRLLVL.

The chain joins TRBV24-1 to TRBJ2-3, with 9 bases that match TRBD2. CDR1 is KGHDR, CDR2 SFDVKD, per germline. The CDR3 runs 18 residues. Germline trimming cut 10 bases from V and 1 base from J; bases unmatched to any gene: 17. The CDR3 sequence is CATGGSPGLALGTDTQYF. The CDR3 DNA follows: TGTGCCACAGGCGGGAGTCCGGGACTAGCTCTCGGCACAGATACGCAGTATTTT.

The chain combines TRBV5-1 with TRBJ2-2, with TRBD1 matching over 7 bases. J lost 2 bases, V lost 4 bases, and 14 bases had no gene match. CDR3 length: 18 residues. Germline V CDR1 and CDR2: SGHRS, YFSETQ. The CDR3 spells CASSIRQGPLVNTGELFF. CDR3 nucleotides: TGCGCCAGCAGCATCCGACAGGGCCCTCTAGTTAACACCGGGGAGCTGTTTTTT.

This chain joins TRBV7-2 and TRBJ2-7; possibly TRBD2 for D (6 bases). The length of the CDR3 is 15 residues. Trimming cost V 3 bases and J 0 bases, with 12 bases left between them. Germline loops: CDR1 SGHTA, CDR2 FQGNSA. CDR3 DNA: TGTGCCAGCAGCTTGGAGGCGGGAATCTCCTACGAGCAGTACTTC. Protein sequence: CASSLEAGISYEQYF.

Only a few counts were recorded for this clone. The rearrangement uses TRBV3-1 (or the pseudogene TRBV3-2) and TRBJ2-2; TRBD1 matches 8 bases. With 4 bases clipped from V and 6 bases from J, the junction kept 1 base outside the gene matches. The CDR3 runs 13 residues. The germline V gene has CDR1 LGHDT and CDR2 YNNKEL (reference sequence). Written as DNA, the CDR3 is TGTGCCAGCAGCCTCAGGGGGCCCGGGGAGCTGTTTTTT. As protein: CASSLRGPGELFF.

The V call is TRBV7-2, the J call TRBJ1-5, with TRBD1 identical over 9 bases. CDR1 SGHTA and CDR2 FQGNSA come from the germline V gene. The junction had 5 bases not matched to a gene; V was cut back by 1 base and J by 1 base. This CDR3 is built from 17 residues. CDR3 DNA: TGTGCCAGCAGCTTAGTCGGCGGGACAGGGAGCAATCAGCCCCAGCATTTT. Protein: CASSLVGGTGSNQPQHF.

The gene calls are TRBV6-2 or TRBV6-3 and TRBJ2-1; D remains ambiguous. The CDR3 extends over 12 amino acids. The V end was cut by 4 bases, the J end by 4 bases, with 5 bases between. CDR1 is MNHEY, CDR2 SVGEGT, per germline. The CDR3 spells CASSLSYNEQFF. CDR3 nucleotides: TGTGCCAGCAGTTTGAGTTACAATGAGCAGTTCTTC.

V is TRBV5-1 and J is TRBJ2-1; TRBD1 agrees at 9 bases. The ends lost 1 base at V and 5 bases at J; junction bases unmatched: 4. Germline CDR1 is SGHRS and CDR2 is YFSETQ. The CDR3 has 15 amino acids. The CDR3 region has the DNA TGCGCCAGCAGCTTGAAACAGGGGGCGGACAATGAGCAGTTCTTC. Its translation: CASSLKQGADNEQFF.

This rearrangement joins TRBV29-1 to TRBJ2-7; TRBD1 matches at 9 bases. Germline values: CDR1 SQVTM, CDR2 ANQGSEA. Losses at the gene ends were 7 bases for V and 5 bases for J; bases not matched to a gene: 6. The CDR3 is 12 residues long. Here the CDR3 reads CSAGTGYNEQYF. DNA of the CDR3: TGCAGCGCAGGGACAGGGTATAACGAGCAGTACTTC.

This clone was counted between two and nine times. The chain links TRBV7-9 to TRBJ1-2; no reliable D call. The germline V gene has CDR1 SEHNR and CDR2 FQNEAQ (reference sequence). Trimming shortened V by 2 bases and J by 2 bases, and 9 bases separated the two germline ends. CDR3 length: 14 residues. As DNA, the CDR3 is TGTGCCAGCAGCTTAATTGGACTCAACTATGGCTACACCTTC. Protein product: CASSLIGLNYGYTF.

The chain couples TRBV28 to TRBJ2-3; possibly TRBD1 for D (6 bases). CDR3 size: 13 residues. CDR1 and CDR2 from the germline V gene are MDHEN and SYDVKM. Deletions cut 8 bases from V and 4 bases from J, with 13 bases between. The CDR3 nucleotides read TGTGCCAGCGGTACACAGGGTCCAGATACGCAGTATTTT. Its translation: CASGTQGPDTQYF.

The genes are TRBV18 and TRBJ1-4, with 7 bases aligning to TRBD1. Germline V CDR1 and CDR2: KGHSH, LQKENI. The trim removed 5 bases at V and 1 base at J, leaving 4 bases unmatched. The CDR3 totals 15 residues. CDR3 in DNA: TGTGCCAGCTCAGAACAGGGGTTAACTAATGAAAAACTGTTTTTT. Protein: CASSEQGLTNEKLFF.

The chain couples TRBV18 to TRBJ2-6, with 8 bases aligning to TRBD1. The CDR3 is 16 amino acids. With 1 base clipped from V and 2 bases from J, the junction kept 1 base outside the gene matches. Germline values: CDR1 KGHSH, CDR2 LQKENI. CDR3 loop: CASSPRQGPGANVLTF. CDR3 in DNA: TGTGCCAGCTCACCACGACAGGGGCCTGGGGCCAACGTCCTGACTTTC. Based on the CDR3 plus reference TRBV18 and TRBJ2-6, the full variable domain is NAGVMQNPRHLVRRRGQEARLRCSPMKGHSHVYWYRQLPEEGLKFMVYLQKENIIDESGMPKERFSAEFPKEGPSILRIQQVVRGDSAAYFCASSPRQGPGANVLTFGAGSRLTVL.

Of note for this clone: Other DNA variants within this sample encode the same CDR3. V is TRBV7-2 and J is TRBJ2-5; D is undetermined. V was shortened by 0 bases and J by 1 base, with 3 bases between the two germline ends. Germline-derived CDR1 and CDR2 are SGHTA and FQGNSA. The CDR3 runs 13 residues. The CDR3 region is CASSLASQETQYF. The CDR3 bases are TGTGCCAGCAGCTTAGCGAGCCAAGAGACCCAGTACTTC.

V is TRBV7-9 and J is TRBJ2-7; D gene ambiguous. The V end lost 0 bases, the J end lost 5 bases, and 2 bases lay between the germline ends. Germline CDR1 is SEHNR and CDR2 is FQNEAQ (reference sequence). CDR3 length: 11 residues. For the CDR3, the DNA is TGTGCCAGCAGCTTAGCCAACGAGCAGTACTTC. Protein sequence: CASSLANEQYF.